These 7 T cell receptor beta chains were sequenced from one sample in a study of neoadjuvant anti-PD-1 for oral cavity cancer. As for time point: after neoadjuvant nivolumab, at surgical resection. This table comes from immunoSEQ multiplex PCR, and its TCRdb copy is limited to in-frame clones, with some not included. The data hold thousands of clones, with around 63% observed a single time. The specimen was PBMCs, collected after nivolumab (anti-PD-1) treatment. Source of these receptors: a person between 40 and 85 years old with oral cavity squamous cell carcinoma.

The V gene is TRBV27, the J gene TRBJ2-6, with TRBD1 identical over 7 bases. Germline V gives CDR1 MNHEY, CDR2 SMNVEV (reference sequence). CDR3 length: 15 amino acids. The V segment lost 10 bases and the J segment 3 bases; nucleotides outside the gene matches: 9. CDR3 sequence: CATENRGHGANVLTF. The CDR3 coding sequence is TGTGCCACCGAGAACAGGGGCCATGGGGCCAACGTCCTGACTTTC.

This clone was counted between two and nine times. V usage is TRBV27 and J usage is TRBJ1-1; no clear D gene. Germline assignment: CDR1 MNHEY and CDR2 SMNVEV (reference sequence). The CDR3 has 14 amino acids. V was cut by 5 bases and J by 3 bases, with 13 bases left in between. This CDR3 is CASSVVRRDTEAFF. CDR3 bases: TGTGCCAGCAGTGTGGTTCGGAGGGACACTGAAGCTTTCTTT.

The rearrangement links TRBV5-6 to TRBJ2-3; 12 bases align to TRBD2. Trimming at V came to 4 bases and at J to 6 bases, leaving 9 bases not matched to a gene. This CDR3 is 16 amino acids long. CDR1 is SGHDT, CDR2 YYEEEE, per germline. The CDR3: CASSKGLAGMEDTQYF. DNA for the CDR3: TGTGCCAGCAGCAAAGGACTAGCGGGGATGGAGGATACGCAGTATTTT.

The V call is TRBV11-2, the J call TRBJ1-2; TRBD1 matches at 7 bases. CDR3 length: 15 residues. Germline trimming cut 2 bases from V and 3 bases from J; bases unmatched to any gene: 6. Germline V CDR1 and CDR2: SGHAT, FQNNGV. The DNA of the CDR3 is TGTGCCAGCAGCTTATTGGAGGGGGCGGACTATGGCTACACCTTC. Its translation: CASSLLEGADYGYTF.

This clone was detected a few times. The chain links TRBV14 to TRBJ1-1; 7 bases are shared with TRBD1. The CDR3 totals 14 residues. CDR1 and CDR2 from the germline V gene are SGHDN and FVKESK. The V and J ends lost 4 bases and 10 bases, in that order; junction bases with no gene match: 12. CDR3 residues: CASSRSAGGLGAFF. CDR3 DNA sequence: TGTGCCAGCAGCCGCTCCGCAGGGGGTCTGGGAGCTTTCTTT.

The chain employs TRBV5-4 and TRBJ1-2, with 7 positions matching TRBD1. CDR1 is SGHNT, CDR2 YYREEE, per germline (reference sequence). The CDR3 sequence is 15 residues long. V was pared by 3 bases and J by 4 bases, with 9 bases of the junction left unmatched. For the CDR3, the DNA is TGTGCCAGCAGCTCTCCTACGGACAGGCGCTATGGCTACACCTTC. This translates into CASSSPTDRRYGYTF.

This clone was observed a few times. The V and J genes are TRBV27 and TRBJ1-1; 7 positions agree with TRBD1. V trimming: 8 bases; J trimming: 6 bases; junction bases outside the gene matches: 12. The germline gives CDR1 MNHEY, CDR2 SMNVEV (reference sequence). CDR3 length: 14 amino acids. The CDR3 is CASRIAEGAAEAFF. The CDR3 DNA reads TGTGCCAGCCGAATTGCCGAGGGGGCGGCTGAAGCTTTCTTT.